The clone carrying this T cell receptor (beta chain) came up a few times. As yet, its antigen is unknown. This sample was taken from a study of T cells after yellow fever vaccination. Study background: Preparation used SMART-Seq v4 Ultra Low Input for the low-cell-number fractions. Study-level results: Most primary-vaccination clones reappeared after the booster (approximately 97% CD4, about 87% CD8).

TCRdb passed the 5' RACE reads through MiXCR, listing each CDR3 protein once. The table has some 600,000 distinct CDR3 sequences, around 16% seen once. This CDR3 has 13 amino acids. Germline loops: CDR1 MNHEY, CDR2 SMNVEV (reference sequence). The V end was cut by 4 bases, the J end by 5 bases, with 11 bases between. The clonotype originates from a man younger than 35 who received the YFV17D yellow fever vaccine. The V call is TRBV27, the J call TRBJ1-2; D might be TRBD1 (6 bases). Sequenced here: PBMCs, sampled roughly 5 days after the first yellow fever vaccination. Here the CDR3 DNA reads TGTGCCAGCAGTTCGCGGGGGCCGTATGGCTACACCTTC. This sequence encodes CASSSRGPYGYTF.